The 10 T cell receptor beta chains given below trace back to one sample, sequenced in a study of T cells after somatic rescue of genetic block. Only in-frame clones appear in the TCRdb table, and some are missing; sequencing was by immunoSEQ multiplex PCR. Of over 10,000 clones in the sample, 71% are singletons; the top ten hold about 12%. The specimen was peripheral blood mononuclear cells (PBMCs). These receptors were collected from a boy aged 5 to 17.

The rearrangement links TRBV29-1 to TRBJ2-7; 9 bases fit TRBD2. This CDR3 region has 14 residues. Germline CDR1 reads SQVTM; CDR2 reads ANQGSEA. J gave up 7 bases and V 4 bases, and 11 bases lay outside the gene matches. The DNA of the CDR3 is TGCAGCGTTGTTTCTTTTAGCGGGAGTGTGGAGCAGTACTTC. This sequence encodes CSVVSFSGSVEQYF.

The rearrangement joins TRBV10-3 to TRBJ2-2, with D perhaps TRBD1 (6 bases). The V end lost 7 bases, the J end lost 0 bases, and 15 bases lay between the germline ends. This CDR3 spans 16 amino acids. Germline CDR1 is ENHRY and CDR2 is SYGVKD. The CDR3 region has the DNA TGTGCCATCATGGCCCGACAGGTCACGAACACCGGGGAGCTGTTTTTT. This gives the protein CAIMARQVTNTGELFF.

The DNA of the CDR3 is TGTGCCAGCAGCTTAACACCGGGGCAGCCCCAGCATTTT. Amino acid sequence: CASSLTPGQPQHF. The chain couples TRBV7-3 to TRBJ1-5; D is ambiguous. The CDR3 extends over 13 amino acids. Germline CDR1 reads SGHTA; CDR2 reads FQGTGA. The V end was cut by 0 bases, the J end by 7 bases, with 7 bases between.

The gene calls are TRBV25-1 and TRBJ1-4; D uncertain. The CDR3 length is 14 residues. Germline loops: CDR1 MGHDK, CDR2 SYGVNS. Trimming shortened V by 5 bases and J by 5 bases, and 12 bases separated the two germline ends. The CDR3 protein is CASSFTMGNEKLFF. The CDR3 DNA reads TGTGCCAGCAGTTTCACGATGGGCAATGAAAAACTGTTTTTT.

J is TRBJ2-1 and V is TRBV6-4, with TRBD2 matching over 9 bases. CDR3 length: 17 residues. V was clipped by 4 bases and J by 1 base; unmatched bases: 8. From germline, CDR1 is MRHNA and CDR2 SNTAGT. The CDR3 nucleotides are TGTGCCAGCAGTGTTCGGCCCGCGGGGGGGTCCTACAATGAGCAGTTCTTC. It translates to CASSVRPAGGSYNEQFF.

V is TRBV18 and J is TRBJ2-7, with 8 bases lining up with TRBD1. Germline V CDR1 and CDR2: KGHSH, LQKENI. There are 14 residues in the CDR3. Trimming at V came to 2 bases and at J to 5 bases, leaving 5 bases not matched to a gene. CDR3: CASSPVTGDHEQYF. The CDR3 DNA is TGTGCCAGCTCACCAGTGACAGGGGACCACGAGCAGTACTTC.

V is TRBV28 and J is TRBJ2-6, with D hard to call. This CDR3 region has 16 residues. V was clipped by 5 bases and J by 1 base, with 12 bases between them. Germline lookup yields CDR1 MDHEN and CDR2 SYDVKM. CDR3 coding DNA: TGTGCCAGCAGTATCTACGTTATTTCTGGGGCCAACGTCCTGACTTTC. Translated: CASSIYVISGANVLTF.

This clone was found once. This chain connects TRBV11-2 to TRBJ2-3; 8 bases are a match to TRBD2. The CDR3 has 17 amino acids. Germline CDR1 is SGHAT and CDR2 is FQNNGV. V gave up 1 base and J gave up 5 bases; unmatched junction bases: 11. The CDR3 reads CASSLGFLAGRVDTQYF. Written as DNA, the CDR3 is TGTGCCAGCAGCTTAGGTTTTTTAGCGGGAAGAGTAGATACGCAGTATTTT.

CDR3 DNA sequence: TGTGCCTGGAGTGCTCAGGGGACCAATCAGCCCCAGCATTTT. Protein: CAWSAQGTNQPQHF. The rearrangement joins TRBV30 to TRBJ1-5; D may be TRBD1 (6 bases). Germline assignment: CDR1 GTSNPN and CDR2 SVGIG (reference sequence). The CDR3 spans 14 residues. V was shortened by 1 base and J by 3 bases, with 10 bases between the two germline ends.

This chain connects TRBV6-1 to TRBJ1-5; 7 nucleotides agree with TRBD1. Germline assignment: CDR1 MNHNS and CDR2 SASEGT. The CDR3 covers 13 residues. After removal of 11 bases from V and 7 bases from J, the junction contained 11 bases not matched to a gene. CDR3: CASFLYRGQPQHF. CDR3 nucleotides: TGTGCCTCTTTTTTATACAGGGGACAGCCCCAGCATTTT.